This T cell receptor beta chain was documented in a study of cytomegalovirus exposure and HLA in healthy donors. J lost 2 bases, V lost 5 bases, and 9 bases had no gene match. Germline lookup yields CDR1 SGHVS and CDR2 FQNEAQ. The CDR3 runs to 16 residues. The primer mix had 60 Vbeta and 13 Jbeta primers. Using immunoSEQ multiplex PCR, the repertoire was profiled, and TCRdb retains in-frame clones only, with some absent. The sample has around 100,000 clones; about 80% are singletons. This receptor was identified in a man aged 25-45 years in good health and CMV-seronegative. The sample taken for sequencing was PBMCs. The rearrangement links TRBV7-8 to TRBJ2-3; 8 bases agree with TRBD1. CDR3 DNA sequence: TGTGCCAGCAGCCCTAGGACAGGGCGCCCCACAGATACGCAGTATTTT. Translating it yields CASSPRTGRPTDTQYF.